In this sample, the clone carrying this T cell receptor (beta chain) turned up a few times. Its specificity is unknown. The sample originates from a study of neurological immune-mediated disorders. Study findings and constraints: There were no CDR3 amino acid sequences shared by expanded clones across subjects, a result suggesting private repertoires in all groups.

cDNA synthesis was performed by 5'RACE with 10-nucleotide random UMIs. Using its own MiXCR run on the 5' RACE reads, TCRdb lists one record per CDR3 protein. The sample shows tens of thousands of distinct CDR3 sequences, 12% of them seen only once. This TCR came from a woman aged 60-75 years in good health. Sequencing was performed on PBMCs.

CDR3 region: CASSATGPEAFF. Written as DNA, the CDR3 is TGTGCCAGCAGTGCCACAGGGCCTGAAGCTTTCTTT. The J gene is TRBJ1-1, the V gene TRBV25-1; possibly TRBD1 for D (6 bases). Trimming stripped 4 bases from V and 6 bases from J, with 9 bases between. Germline V gives CDR1 MGHDK, CDR2 SYGVNS. This CDR3 has 12 residues.